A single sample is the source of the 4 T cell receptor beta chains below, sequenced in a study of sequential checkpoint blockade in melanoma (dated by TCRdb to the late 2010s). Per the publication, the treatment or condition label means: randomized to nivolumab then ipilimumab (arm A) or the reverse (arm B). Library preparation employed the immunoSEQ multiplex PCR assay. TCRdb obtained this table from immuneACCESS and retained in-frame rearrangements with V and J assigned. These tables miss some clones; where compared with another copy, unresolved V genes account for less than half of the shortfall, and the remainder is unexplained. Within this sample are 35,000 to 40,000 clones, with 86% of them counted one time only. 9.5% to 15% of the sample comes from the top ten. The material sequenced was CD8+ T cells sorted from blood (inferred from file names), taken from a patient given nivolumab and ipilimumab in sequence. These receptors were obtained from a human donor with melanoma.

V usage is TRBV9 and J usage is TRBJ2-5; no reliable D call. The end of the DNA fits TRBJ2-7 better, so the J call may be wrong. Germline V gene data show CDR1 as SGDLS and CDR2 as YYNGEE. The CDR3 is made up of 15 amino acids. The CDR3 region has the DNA TGTGCCAGCAGCGTAGGAGTGGTTCCTTCCCACGAGCAGTACTTC. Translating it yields CASSVGVVPSHEQYF.

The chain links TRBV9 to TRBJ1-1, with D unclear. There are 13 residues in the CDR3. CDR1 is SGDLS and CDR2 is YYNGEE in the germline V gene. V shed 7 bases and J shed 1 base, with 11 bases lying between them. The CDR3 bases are TGTGCCAGCGCCCCCAGCGAGAACACTGAAGCTTTCTTT. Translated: CASAPSENTEAFF.

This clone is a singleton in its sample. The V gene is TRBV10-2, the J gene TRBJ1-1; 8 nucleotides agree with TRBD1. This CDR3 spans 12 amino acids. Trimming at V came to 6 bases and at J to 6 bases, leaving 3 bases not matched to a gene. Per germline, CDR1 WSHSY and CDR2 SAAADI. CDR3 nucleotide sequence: TGCGCCAGCAGAGGACAGGGCTCTGAAGCTTTCTTT. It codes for CASRGQGSEAFF.

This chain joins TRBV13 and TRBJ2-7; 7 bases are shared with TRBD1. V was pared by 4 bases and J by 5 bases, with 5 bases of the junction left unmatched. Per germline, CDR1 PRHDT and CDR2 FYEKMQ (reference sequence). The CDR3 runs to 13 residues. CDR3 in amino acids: CASSSQGRDEQYF. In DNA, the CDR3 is TGTGCCAGCAGCTCACAGGGGCGGGACGAGCAGTACTTC.